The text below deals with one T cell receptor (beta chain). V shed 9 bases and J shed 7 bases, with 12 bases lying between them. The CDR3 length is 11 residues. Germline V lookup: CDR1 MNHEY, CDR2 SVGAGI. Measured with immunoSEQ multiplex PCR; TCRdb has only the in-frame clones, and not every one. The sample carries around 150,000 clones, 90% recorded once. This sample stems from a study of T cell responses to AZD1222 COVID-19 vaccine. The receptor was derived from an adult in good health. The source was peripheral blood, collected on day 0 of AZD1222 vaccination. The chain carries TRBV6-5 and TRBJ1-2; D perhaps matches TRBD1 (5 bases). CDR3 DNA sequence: TGTGCCAGTAATGGGGGATCTGGCTACACCTTC. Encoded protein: CASNGGSGYTF.